This TCR beta chain derives from a study of T-cell memory formation after mild COVID-19. Study-level findings and limits: Among clones contracting day 15 to 85, CD4/CD8 was balanced, whereas later expanders leaned CD4+.

The V gene lost 3 bases and the J gene lost 4 bases, with 13 bases spanning the gap. Germline V gene sequence: CDR1 MDHEN, CDR2 SYDVKM. CDR3 length equals 15 residues. Points on this clonotype: The antigen remains unidentified.

MiXCR, run by TCRdb on the 5' RACE reads, gives a single entry per CDR3 protein. The repertoire holds hundreds of thousands of distinct CDR3 sequences, roughly 22% seen once, with roughly an eighth in the top ten. The receptor was isolated from an adult woman who had mild COVID-19 (a few samples of this study predate the infection). Cell type and time point are not known. Sequencing input: PBMCs or a T cell subset sorted from them (not recorded which). The gene calls are TRBV28 and TRBJ2-1; D ambiguous. CDR3 bases: TGTGCCAGCAGTTTCTCTAGTCCCCTTTACAATGAGCAGTTCTTC. This translates into CASSFSSPLYNEQFF.